Listed below are T cell receptor beta chains from one sample, sequenced in a study of identical twins. MiXCR, run by TCRdb on the 5' RACE reads, gives a single entry per CDR3 protein. The sample has some 1,700,000 distinct CDR3 sequences; about 32% are singletons. Input material: cord blood. The receptors were gathered from a newborn girl in good health. Each CDR3 is given with its conserved first and last residue. The D gene is left open where the match is weak. Expanded clones get a size class; other rows say once, few or many, or leave the size out.

TRBV5-1	.	.	TRBJ2-4	CASQGLAKNIQYF	TGCGCCAGCCAGGGACTAGCCAAAAACATTCAGTACTTC
TRBV5-1	.	.	TRBJ1-2	CASSLVAGNQYGYTF	TGCGCCAGCAGCTTGGTGGCAGGGAATCAGTATGGCTACACCTTC
TRBV6-2/TRBV6-3	.	.	TRBJ1-1	CASSYRASNTEAFF	TGTGCCAGCAGTTATCGGGCCTCGAACACTGAAGCTTTCTTT
TRBV10-3	many	.	TRBJ2-5	CAISQGKETQYF	TGTGCCATCAGCCAGGGAAAAGAGACCCAGTACTTC
TRBV7-9	few	.	TRBJ2-3	CASSLERVPDTQYF	TGTGCCAGCAGCTTAGAGCGGGTCCCAGATACGCAGTATTTT
TRBV10-3	few	.	TRBJ1-4	CAISESGPINEKLFF	TGTGCCATCAGTGAGTCCGGACCGATTAATGAAAAACTGTTTTTT
TRBV29-1	few	TRBD1	TRBJ1-5	CSVEDRDQPQHF	TGCAGCGTTGAGGACAGGGATCAGCCCCAGCATTTT
TRBV7-6	few	TRBD2	TRBJ2-7	CASSPFGLASYEQYF	TGTGCCAGCAGCCCGTTTGGACTAGCTTCCTACGAGCAGTACTTC
TRBV6-5	.	.	TRBJ2-7	CASSYSALYPSCEQYF	TGTGCCAGCAGTTACTCCGCCCTCTACCCCTCCTGCGAGCAGTACTTC
TRBV7-9	.	TRBD1	TRBJ1-1	CASSCPGQEETEAFF	TGTGCCAGCAGTTGCCCGGGACAGGAGGAAACTGAAGCTTTCTTT
TRBV7-9	few	TRBD2	TRBJ2-5	CASSLATSGRETQYF	TGTGCCAGCAGCTTAGCTACTAGCGGGAGGGAGACCCAGTACTTC
TRBV6-1	.	.	TRBJ2-5	CASSERSYQETQYF	TGTGCCAGCAGTGAACGCTCGTACCAAGAGACCCAGTACTTC
TRBV29-1	many	TRBD1	TRBJ2-7	CSVEGQGDYEQYF	TGCAGCGTTGAGGGACAGGGAGACTACGAGCAGTACTTC
TRBV7-2	many	.	TRBJ2-3	CASSFSGLDTQYF	TGTGCCAGCAGCTTTAGCGGCCTCGATACGCAGTATTTT
TRBV20-1	few	.	TRBJ1-1	CSARWGRQNTEAFF	TGCAGTGCTAGATGGGGACGCCAGAACACTGAAGCTTTCTTT
TRBV5-1	few	.	TRBJ2-3	CASSLRPQQGSTDTQYF	TGCGCCAGCAGCCTGAGGCCCCAACAGGGAAGCACAGATACGCAGTATTTT
TRBV28	.	.	TRBJ2-3	CASFQADTQYF	TGTGCCAGCTTCCAGGCAGATACGCAGTATTTT
TRBV12-5	.	.	TRBJ2-7	CASGLVVGRLDTGDNEQYF	TGTGCTAGTGGTTTGGTGGTGGGAAGATTGGACACAGGTGACAATGAGCAGTACTTC
TRBV27	few	.	TRBJ1-6	CASSLSRGRSIDSPLHF	TGTGCCAGCAGTTTATCGAGAGGAAGGAGTATTGATTCACCCCTCCACTTT
TRBV5-1	.	TRBD2	TRBJ2-1	CASSIGTSGGLMEQFF	TGCGCCAGCAGCATAGGGACTAGCGGGGGGCTCATGGAGCAGTTCTTC
TRBV9	.	TRBD2	TRBJ2-7	CASSVGSRTSGGSYEQYF	TGTGCCAGCAGCGTAGGTTCCCGGACTAGCGGGGGGTCCTACGAGCAGTACTTC
TRBV28	.	TRBD2	TRBJ2-1	CASSLSPTSDNEQFF	TGTGCCAGCAGTTTATCCCCTACTAGCGATAATGAGCAGTTCTTC
TRBV20-1	few	.	TRBJ2-3	CSAVARSTDTQYF	TGCAGTGCCGTAGCCCGTAGCACAGATACGCAGTATTTT
TRBV7-9	.	TRBD2	TRBJ2-4	CASSFRTSVDEQYF	TGTGCCAGCAGCTTCCGGACTAGCGTCGATGAGCAGTACTTC
TRBV4-2	few	.	TRBJ2-1	CASSQGGTAYNEQFF	TGTGCCAGCAGCCAAGGCGGAACAGCATACAATGAGCAGTTCTTC
TRBV19	.	TRBD2	TRBJ2-7	CASSITGTSAYEQYF	TGTGCCAGTAGTATCACCGGGACTAGCGCCTACGAGCAGTACTTC
TRBV29-1	.	TRBD1	TRBJ1-1	CSEGAGTNTEAFF	TGCAGCGAGGGGGCCGGGACGAACACTGAAGCTTTCTTT
TRBV12-3/TRBV12-4	.	.	TRBJ1-1	CASSFRPAGNTEAFF	TGTGCCAGCAGTTTCAGGCCAGCAGGGAACACTGAAGCTTTCTTT
TRBV18	few	.	TRBJ1-6	CASSPFPHSPLHF	TGTGCCAGCTCACCGTTCCCTCATTCACCCCTCCACTTT
TRBV5-1	few	.	TRBJ2-5	CASKESGFIEETQYF	TGCGCCAGCAAGGAGAGCGGTTTTATCGAGGAGACCCAGTACTTC
TRBV12-3/TRBV12-4	.	TRBD1	TRBJ1-2	CASSFRKGAANYGYTF	TGTGCCAGCAGTTTTCGCAAGGGGGCCGCTAACTATGGCTACACCTTC
TRBV5-6	.	.	TRBJ1-5	CASSPWSAGNQPQHF	TGTGCCAGCAGCCCCTGGTCAGCAGGGAATCAGCCCCAGCATTTT
TRBV14	.	TRBD1	TRBJ1-5	CASSQEQGAYSNQPQHF	TGTGCCAGCAGCCAAGAGCAGGGGGCATATAGCAATCAGCCCCAGCATTTT
TRBV4-2	few	TRBD2	TRBJ2-3	CASSQDRGGLAGGTDTQYF	TGTGCCAGCAGCCAAGATCGGGGGGGACTAGCGGGGGGCACAGATACGCAGTATTTT
TRBV7-6	many	TRBD2	TRBJ2-3	CASSLGAGVLDTQYF	TGTGCCAGCAGCTTAGGAGCGGGAGTGTTAGATACGCAGTATTTT
TRBV5-1	.	TRBD2	TRBJ2-3	CASSLALAGATDTRYF	TGCGCCAGCAGCTTGGCTCTAGCGGGGGCCACAGATACGCGGTATTTT
TRBV12-3/TRBV12-4	.	.	TRBJ2-3	CASSLHRPTDTQYF	TGTGCCAGCAGTTTACACAGGCCCACAGATACGCAGTATTTT
TRBV20-1	few	.	TRBJ2-3	CSARPPRPTDTQYF	TGCAGTGCTAGGCCCCCACGGCCCACAGATACGCAGTATTTT
TRBV11-2	few	.	TRBJ2-5	CASSPRSGRETQYF	TGTGCCAGCAGCCCCAGGTCGGGAAGGGAGACCCAGTACTTC
TRBV30	.	.	TRBJ1-4	CAWDLNEKLFF	TGTGCCTGGGACCTGAATGAAAAACTGTTTTTT
TRBV3-1	few	.	TRBJ2-2	CASSPRGSGELFF	TGTGCCAGCAGCCCCAGGGGCTCCGGGGAGCTGTTTTTT
TRBV3-1	once	TRBD2	TRBJ2-5	CASSQDWIAGGRAETQYF	TGTGCCAGCAGCCAAGATTGGATAGCGGGGGGGCGGGCAGAGACCCAGTACTTC
TRBV5-4	few	.	TRBJ2-1	CASSLTYSGEQFF	TGTGCCAGCAGCTTGACCTATAGCGGTGAGCAGTTCTTC
TRBV20-1	.	.	TRBJ2-7	CSARWVGLLDEQYF	TGCAGTGCCCGATGGGTGGGACTCCTTGACGAGCAGTACTTC
TRBV5-6	.	.	TRBJ2-7	CASSFPSNSYEQYF	TGTGCCAGCAGCTTCCCCAGTAATTCCTACGAGCAGTACTTC
TRBV24-1	few	.	TRBJ1-4	CATSDAGSEKLFF	TGTGCCACCAGTGATGCGGGTAGTGAAAAACTGTTTTTT
TRBV6-1	.	TRBD2	TRBJ2-7	CASSEGPRLAGYNEQYF	TGTGCCAGCAGTGAAGGGCCCAGACTAGCGGGCTACAATGAGCAGTACTTC
TRBV5-1	.	.	TRBJ1-1	CASRGHTEAFF	TGCGCCAGCAGGGGACACACTGAAGCTTTCTTT
TRBV29-1	.	.	TRBJ1-1	CSVENLGNTEAFF	TGCAGCGTCGAAAATCTGGGGAACACTGAAGCTTTCTTT
TRBV28	few	.	TRBJ1-2	CASSLPPANYGYTF	TGTGCCAGCTCTCTGCCTCCAGCTAACTATGGCTACACCTTC
TRBV20-1	few	.	TRBJ2-1	CSARRGVPQYNEQFF	TGCAGTGCTAGGCGCGGCGTTCCCCAGTACAATGAGCAGTTCTTC
TRBV28	.	TRBD2	TRBJ2-7	CASSWTSGWTYNEQYF	TGTGCCAGCAGTTGGACTAGCGGGTGGACCTACAATGAGCAGTACTTC